This paragraph reports one TCR beta chain. The repertoire was sequenced with immunoSEQ multiplex PCR; TCRdb's copy has only in-frame clones and lacks some. The repertoire holds 250,000 to 300,000 clones, with 80% to 90% as singletons. This entry is derived from a study of blood T cell repertoires in COVID-19. About the research overall: T cells, B-cell-depleted T cells, or PBMCs supplied cDNA or gDNA.

This CDR3 has 14 residues. CDR1 MNHNS and CDR2 SASEGT come from the germline V gene. Between the trimmed V and J ends, which lost 2 bases and 7 bases, there was a span of 11 bases. The chain links TRBV6-1 to TRBJ2-2; unclear D gene. The receptor comes from an elderly man with acute or convalescent COVID-19. Sequencing was done on a sample of peripheral blood. This CDR3 reads CASSERRQVGELFF. The CDR3 DNA follows: TGTGCCAGCAGTGAAAGGCGTCAGGTCGGGGAGCTGTTTTTT.